Following are 26 T cell receptor beta chains from one sample sequenced in a study of Ad26.COV2.S vaccination and SARS-CoV-2 variants. The protocol was immunoSEQ multiplex PCR, while the TCRdb copy is restricted to in-frame clones and leaves out a portion. The sample has more than 400,000 clones; 80% to 95% are singletons. The treatment here: over 15 received Ad26.COV2.S at low or high dose, single or two shots; 5 received placebo; per-sample allocation not given. Sampling was performed 63 days after the first vaccine or placebo injection. This sample comprised peripheral blood, obtained in a trial of Ad26.COV2.S vaccine versus placebo. Receptors originate from a person aged 18-60 years who received the Ad26.COV2.S COVID-19 vaccine or a placebo.

The genes are TRBV28 and TRBJ1-3; a possible D gene is TRBD1 (5 bases). Germline CDR1 and CDR2: MDHEN and SYDVKM. The ends were cut back, 6 bases at V and 2 bases at J, with 11 bases in the middle. This CDR3 comprises 14 residues. This chain's CDR3 is CASSGAGPGNTIYF. The CDR3, as DNA: TGTGCCAGCAGCGGTGCAGGGCCTGGAAACACCATATATTTT.

The V and J genes are TRBV5-1 and TRBJ2-5, with D perhaps matching TRBD1 (5 bases). The CDR3 consists of 15 residues. In germline, CDR1 is SGHRS, CDR2 YFSETQ. The V gene lost 0 bases and the J gene lost 0 bases, with 9 bases spanning the gap. For the CDR3, the DNA is TGCGCCAGCAGCTTGGAGGGGTGGGACCAAGAGACCCAGTACTTC. This gives the protein CASSLEGWDQETQYF. Drawing the rest from reference TRBV5-1 and TRBJ2-5, the complete variable domain is KAGVTQTPRYLIKTRGQQVTLSCSPISGHRSVSWYQQTPGQGLQFLFEYFSETQRNKGNFPGRFSGRQFSNSRSEMNVSTLELGDSALYLCASSLEGWDQETQYFGPGTRLLVL.

The gene calls are TRBV6-1 and TRBJ2-1, with 8 bases aligning to TRBD2. Per germline, CDR1 MNHNS and CDR2 SASEGT. The CDR3 extends over 18 amino acids. V gave up 0 bases and J gave up 2 bases; unmatched junction bases: 9. CDR3 sequence: CASSEALRGGAPYNEQFF. As DNA, the CDR3 is TGTGCCAGCAGTGAAGCGCTTCGGGGGGGGGCCCCCTACAATGAGCAGTTCTTC.

The chain has TRBV9 and TRBJ1-1; a possible D gene is TRBD1 (6 bases). The CDR3 spans 14 residues. The germline CDR1 and CDR2 sequences are SGDLS and YYNGEE. Deletions cut 3 bases from V and 3 bases from J, with 12 bases between. The CDR3 region is CASSAGAGDTEAFF. CDR3 in DNA: TGTGCCAGCAGCGCGGGGGCAGGGGACACTGAAGCTTTCTTT.

Note on this clone: Within the sample, other DNA sequences also encode this same CDR3. Here the CDR3 reads CASSSTGPSYEQYF. The CDR3 DNA reads TGCGCCAGCAGCTCAACAGGGCCCTCCTACGAGCAGTACTTC. This chain links TRBV5-1 with TRBJ2-7; TRBD1 is a possible D gene (6 bases). The CDR3 has 14 amino acids. V shed 3 bases and J shed 0 bases, with 10 bases lying between them. Per the germline V gene, CDR1 is SGHRS and CDR2 is YFSETQ.

The gene calls are TRBV19 and TRBJ1-1; TRBD1 agrees at 7 bases. This CDR3 comprises 15 residues. V trimming: 3 bases; J trimming: 0 bases; junction bases outside the gene matches: 4. CDR1 LNHDA and CDR2 SQIVND come from the germline V gene (reference sequence). The CDR3 protein is CASSIWGQMNTEAFF. The CDR3 DNA follows: TGTGCCAGTAGTATTTGGGGACAGATGAACACTGAAGCTTTCTTT.

The chain employs TRBV6-4 and TRBJ2-1; D perhaps matches TRBD1 (5 bases). V shed 7 bases and J shed 10 bases, with 17 bases lying between them. Germline CDR1 reads MRHNA; CDR2 reads SNTAGT. The length of the CDR3 is 13 residues. CDR3 sequence: CASTKGAGEEQFF. The CDR3 DNA reads as TGTGCCAGCACCAAAGGGGCAGGAGAAGAGCAGTTCTTC.

This clone has only one observation. The chain employs TRBV9 and TRBJ1-1; 7 bases are shared with TRBD1. The CDR3 length is 16 residues. V was clipped by 3 bases and J by 1 base; unmatched bases: 9. Germline CDR1 SGDLS, CDR2 YYNGEE. This CDR3 is CASSAKTGSPNTEAFF. DNA for the CDR3: TGTGCCAGCAGCGCCAAGACAGGGAGCCCGAACACTGAAGCTTTCTTT.

The chain has TRBV3-1 (or the pseudogene TRBV3-2) and TRBJ1-5; tentatively, D is TRBD1 (5 bases). V lost 4 bases to trimming and J lost 0 bases, with 19 bases between them. There are 18 residues in the CDR3. Germline V gene sequence: CDR1 LGHDT, CDR2 YNNKEL (reference sequence). The CDR3 sequence: CASSPSPSGKSSNQPQHF. CDR3 bases: TGTGCCAGCAGCCCCTCACCCTCAGGGAAAAGTAGCAATCAGCCCCAGCATTTT.

The chain carries TRBV3-1 (or the pseudogene TRBV3-2) and TRBJ2-7; the D gene is possibly TRBD2 (7 bases). The CDR3 runs 15 residues. Germline V gene lookup returns CDR1 LGHDT and CDR2 YNNKEL (reference sequence). V shed 6 bases and J shed 1 base, with 16 bases lying between them. Written as DNA, the CDR3 is TGTGCCAGCAGGAGAAGGGGGGGCGCTTCCTACGAGCAGTACTTC. Translated, it gives CASRRRGGASYEQYF.

The V gene is TRBV28, the J gene TRBJ1-4; no reliable D call. Trimming shortened V by 7 bases and J by 6 bases, and 15 bases separated the two germline ends. This CDR3 spans 14 amino acids. The germline CDR1 and CDR2 sequences are MDHEN and SYDVKM. The CDR3 sequence: CASTETPTYEKLFF. CDR3 nucleotides: TGTGCCAGCACGGAGACACCGACCTATGAAAAACTGTTTTTT.

This clone was recorded only once. This chain joins TRBV6-2 or TRBV6-3 and TRBJ2-7; D is perhaps TRBD2 (6 bases). CDR1 and CDR2 (germline): MNHEY, SVGEGT. V was pared by 1 base and J by 7 bases, with 14 bases between. The CDR3 is 14 amino acids. CDR3 DNA sequence: TGTGCCAGCAGTTACTTGGGGACTCTCCGGGAGCAGTACTTC. Translated, it gives CASSYLGTLREQYF.

V gene TRBV7-2 combines with J gene TRBJ1-2, with unresolved D. Germline CDR1 and CDR2: SGHTA and FQGNSA. This CDR3 contains 14 residues. Trimming removed 1 base from V and 0 bases from J, with 6 bases in between. The CDR3 protein is CASSLGTANYGYTF. The CDR3 nucleotides read TGTGCCAGCAGCTTAGGAACAGCTAACTATGGCTACACCTTC.

CDR3 residues: CASSPQSTGELFF. CDR3 nucleotides: TGTGCCAGCAGCCCTCAGAGTACCGGGGAGCTGTTTTTT. The chain carries TRBV7-2 and TRBJ2-2; D is undetermined. Germline-derived CDR1 and CDR2 are SGHTA and FQGNSA. V was trimmed by 5 bases and J by 5 bases, leaving 9 bases between them. The CDR3 is 13 amino acids.

The CDR3 region has the DNA TGTGCCAGCAACGCAGTACAGGGGAGGAGGACTGAAGCTTTCTTT. Translated: CASNAVQGRRTEAFF. V gene TRBV5-6 combines with J gene TRBJ1-1; 7 nucleotides align to TRBD1. The V and J ends lost 6 bases and 5 bases, in that order; junction bases with no gene match: 13. Germline V gives CDR1 SGHDT, CDR2 YYEEEE. This CDR3 spans 15 amino acids.

The chain combines TRBV6-8 with TRBJ1-1; possibly TRBD1 for D (6 bases). The length of the CDR3 is 14 residues. Trimming removed 0 bases at V and 10 bases at J, with 15 bases between. Germline loops: CDR1 MNHGY, CDR2 SAAAGT. This chain's CDR3 is CASSYSGRGGLAFF. Written as DNA, the CDR3 is TGTGCCAGCAGTTACTCGGGCAGGGGAGGATTAGCTTTCTTT.

The chain carries TRBV19 and TRBJ1-2; no clear D gene. The CDR3 length is 13 residues. CDR1 and CDR2 from the germline V gene are LNHDA and SQIVND (reference sequence). Deletions cut 1 base from V and 8 bases from J, with 11 bases between. The CDR3 DNA is TGTGCCAGTAGTATAGTAGCCGGAGCGGGCTACACCTTC. Protein sequence: CASSIVAGAGYTF. Filled out from reference TRBV19 and TRBJ1-2, the complete variable domain reads DGGITQSPKYLFRKEGQNVTLSCEQNLNHDAMYWYRQDPGQGLRLIYYSQIVNDFQKGDIAEGYSVSREKKESFPLTVTSAQKNPTAFYLCASSIVAGAGYTFGSGTRLTVV.

The CDR3 DNA reads TGCGCCAGCAGCCAAGATCGGGGGGGGGCCTTCTACAATGAGCAGTTCTTC. It encodes CASSQDRGGAFYNEQFF. This chain joins TRBV4-3 and TRBJ2-1, with 8 bases fitting TRBD2. J was trimmed by 3 bases and V by 0 bases; bases with no gene match: 7. The CDR3 has 17 residues. The germline V gene encodes CDR1 LGHNA and CDR2 YSLEER.

The CDR3 loop reads CASRIGVGDYEQYF. In DNA form, the CDR3 reads TGTGCCAGCAGAATCGGAGTAGGGGACTACGAGCAGTACTTC. The V call is TRBV27, the J call TRBJ2-7, with TRBD1 as a possible D gene (5 bases). The CDR3 is made up of 14 amino acids. Trimming took off 6 bases at V and 3 bases at J, with 15 bases between the two ends. Germline assignment: CDR1 MNHEY and CDR2 SMNVEV (reference sequence).

V is TRBV19 and J is TRBJ2-3; 8 nucleotides agree with TRBD1. The germline V gene has CDR1 LNHDA and CDR2 SQIVND (reference sequence). This CDR3 is built from 15 residues. Trimming removed 5 bases from V and 4 bases from J; junction bases left unmatched: 8. This CDR3 is CASSPGQGESDTQYF. The DNA of the CDR3 is TGTGCCAGTAGTCCAGGACAGGGAGAATCAGATACGCAGTATTTT.

V usage is TRBV6-6 and J usage is TRBJ2-7, with TRBD2 matching 9 bases. The CDR3 loop spans 15 amino acids. Germline V gene lookup returns CDR1 MNHNY and CDR2 SVGAGI (reference sequence). V dropped 5 bases and J dropped 0; count of bases not matched to a gene: 5. The CDR3 protein is CASSRTSDYSYEQYF. In DNA, the CDR3 is TGTGCCAGCAGTCGGACTAGCGATTACTCCTACGAGCAGTACTTC.

The genes are TRBV19 and TRBJ2-3; TRBD2 agrees at 12 bases. V gave up 5 bases and J gave up 6 bases; unmatched junction bases: 9. Germline V gene data show CDR1 as LNHDA and CDR2 as SQIVND (reference sequence). CDR3 length equals 16 residues. Here the CDR3 DNA reads TGTGCCAGTAGTCTGAGACTAGCGGGGGCCATGGATACGCAGTATTTT. This sequence encodes CASSLRLAGAMDTQYF.

The V and J genes are TRBV28 and TRBJ2-3, with 9 positions matching TRBD2. Germline trimming cut 5 bases from V and 0 bases from J; bases unmatched to any gene: 6. The length of the CDR3 is 16 residues. Germline V lookup: CDR1 MDHEN, CDR2 SYDVKM. DNA for the CDR3: TGTGCCAGCAGTCCATATAGCGGGGGTAGCACAGATACGCAGTATTTT. Protein: CASSPYSGGSTDTQYF.

The chain joins TRBV7-9 to TRBJ2-7; D possibly corresponds to TRBD2 (6 bases). CDR3 size: 18 residues. Germline-derived CDR1 and CDR2 are SEHNR and FQNEAQ (reference sequence). Deletions cut 5 bases from V and 4 bases from J, with 27 bases between. This chain's CDR3 is CASSRNVGGWDVLYEQYF. The CDR3 DNA reads as TGTGCCAGCAGCCGAAACGTGGGGGGATGGGACGTTTTATACGAGCAGTACTTC.

CDR3 loop: CASSTLTGVPRKLFF. The CDR3, as DNA: TGTGCCAGCAGCACTCTTACCGGGGTACCCAGAAAACTGTTTTTT. The chain recombines TRBV21-1 with TRBJ1-4. TRBV21-1 is labeled a pseudogene. This CDR3 is 15 amino acids long.

The chain employs TRBV9 and TRBJ1-3, with D maybe TRBD1 (5 bases). Trimming took 4 bases from V and 0 from J, leaving 14 bases between them. The CDR3 length is 16 residues. Germline CDR1 SGDLS, CDR2 YYNGEE. The CDR3 spells CASSTGTANSGNTIYF. The CDR3 DNA reads TGTGCCAGCAGCACTGGGACGGCAAACTCTGGAAACACCATATATTTT.